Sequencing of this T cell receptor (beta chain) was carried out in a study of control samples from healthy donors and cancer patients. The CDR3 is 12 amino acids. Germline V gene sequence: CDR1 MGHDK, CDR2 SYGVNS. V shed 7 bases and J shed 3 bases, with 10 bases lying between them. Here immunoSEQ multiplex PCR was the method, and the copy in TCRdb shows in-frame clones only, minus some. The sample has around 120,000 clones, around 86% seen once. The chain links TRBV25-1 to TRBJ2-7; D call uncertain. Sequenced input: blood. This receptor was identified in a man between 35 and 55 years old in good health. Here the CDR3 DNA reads TGTGCCAGCAAGGGCAGCAACTACGAGCAGTACTTC. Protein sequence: CASKGSNYEQYF.